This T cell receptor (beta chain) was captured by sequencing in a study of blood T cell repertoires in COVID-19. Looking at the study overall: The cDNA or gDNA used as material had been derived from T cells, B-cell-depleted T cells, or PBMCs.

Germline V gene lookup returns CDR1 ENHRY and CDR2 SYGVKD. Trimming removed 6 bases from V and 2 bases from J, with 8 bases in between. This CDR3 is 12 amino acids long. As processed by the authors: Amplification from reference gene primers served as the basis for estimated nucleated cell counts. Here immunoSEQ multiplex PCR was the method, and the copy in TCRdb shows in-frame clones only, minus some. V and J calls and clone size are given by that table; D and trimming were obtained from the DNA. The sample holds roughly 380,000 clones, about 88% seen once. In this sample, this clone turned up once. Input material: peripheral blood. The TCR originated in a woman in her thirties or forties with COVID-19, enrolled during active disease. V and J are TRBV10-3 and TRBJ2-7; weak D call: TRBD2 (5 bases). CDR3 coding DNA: TGTGCCATCAGCGGGGAAACCTACGAGCAGTACTTC. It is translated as CAISGETYEQYF.